This T cell receptor (beta chain) originates from a study of PD-L1 blockade in urothelial cancer. On the study more broadly: Male patients with bladder-origin urothelial cancer numbered most of the 29. Prior chemotherapy regimens per patient numbered 0 to 3. The median number of T cells present in blood samples was some 140,000.

Sequencing was performed with immunoSEQ multiplex PCR; in TCRdb, only in-frame clones are kept and a portion is missing. The sample holds more than 35,000 clones, roughly four fifths seen once. Time point defined: peripheral blood 6 weeks after treatment start. Unmatched junction bases numbered 11, after V lost 5 bases and J lost 5 bases. The germline V gene encodes CDR1 PRHDT and CDR2 FYEKMQ (reference sequence). The CDR3 is 16 amino acids. Specimen: PBMCs, collected around atezolizumab (anti-PD-L1) treatment. This TCR came from a man between 60 and 75 years old with urothelial cancer. The chain has TRBV13 and TRBJ2-5; 10 bases match TRBD1. This CDR3 is CASSHMTGGPEETQYF. The CDR3 DNA reads TGTGCCAGCAGCCACATGACAGGGGGCCCGGAGGAGACCCAGTACTTC.